These 7 T cell receptor beta chains share one sample of origin, sequenced in a study of blood T cell repertoires in COVID-19. TCRdb's copy holds only in-frame clones and misses some; the assay was immunoSEQ multiplex PCR. The sample has about 400,000 clones, just under 90% seen once; the top ten hold 10%. The sequenced sample consisted of PBMCs or T cells enriched from blood (not recorded which). Receptors originate from a woman between 50 and 59 years old who had recovered from COVID-19.

In regard to this clone: Its ends do not fully match the called genes, so a read error is possible. The CDR3 is CASSLAGGPTYNEQFF. The CDR3 coding sequence is TGTGCCAGCAGCCTAGCGGGGGGGCCGACCTACAATGAGCAGTTCTTC. The chain couples TRBV7-9 to TRBJ2-1; 12 bases agree with TRBD2. The CDR3 totals 16 residues. In germline, CDR1 is SEHNR, CDR2 FQNEAQ (reference sequence). Full variable domain (rest looked up from reference TRBV7-9 and TRBJ2-1): DTGVSQNPRHKITKRGQNVTFRCDPISEHNRLYWYRQTLGQGPEFLTYFQNEAQLEKSRLLSDRFSAERPKGSFSTLEIQRTEQGDSAMYLCASSLAGGPTYNEQFFGPGTRLTVL.

In DNA form, the CDR3 reads TGTGCCAGCAGTGAACCCCCCTTTGAGCAGTACTTC. Protein product: CASSEPPFEQYF. V usage is TRBV6-1 and J usage is TRBJ2-7; D not certain. Trimming took off 2 bases at V and 7 bases at J, with 9 bases between the two ends. Germline-derived CDR1 and CDR2 are MNHNS and SASEGT. This CDR3 is 12 amino acids long.

The chain employs TRBV7-8 and TRBJ2-7, with 7 nucleotides matching TRBD2. The CDR3 consists of 13 residues. The germline gives CDR1 SGHVS, CDR2 FQNEAQ. The J segment lost 6 bases and the V segment lost 6 bases, leaving 8 bases of the junction unmatched. The DNA of the CDR3 is TGTGCCAGCAGGGGAGGGTGGCCGGGCGAGCAGTACTTC. Amino acid sequence: CASRGGWPGEQYF. Full variable domain (outside the CDR3, taken from reference TRBV7-8 and TRBJ2-7): GAGVSQSPRYKVAKRGQDVALRCDPISGHVSLFWYQQALGQGPEFLTYFQNEAQLDKSGLPSDRFFAERPEGSVSTLKIQRTQQEDSAVYLCASRGGWPGEQYFGPGTRLTVT.

This clone came up once. This sequence joins TRBV11-2 and TRBJ2-2, with 10 bases lining up with TRBD1. With V trimmed by 6 bases and J by 9 bases, 10 bases remained unmatched. The CDR3 length is 15 residues. Germline CDR1 and CDR2: SGHAT and FQNNGV. Written as DNA, the CDR3 is TGTGCCAGCAGTCCCGGGACAGGGGACTATTGGGAGCTGTTTTTT. Its translation is CASSPGTGDYWELFF.

This chain links TRBV28 with TRBJ1-2; D is perhaps TRBD1 (6 bases). This CDR3 is built from 18 residues. Germline CDR1 and CDR2: MDHEN and SYDVKM. The V and J ends lost 5 bases and 5 bases respectively, with 27 bases between them. CDR3 protein: CASSTRRIGTPRTYGYTF. CDR3 sequence (DNA): TGTGCCAGCAGTACCCGGCGGATCGGGACACCGAGGACTTATGGCTACACCTTC.

This clone was found a few times. The rearrangement joins TRBV18 to TRBJ1-2; tentatively, D is TRBD1 (6 bases). Germline V lookup: CDR1 KGHSH, CDR2 LQKENI. Trimming cost V 2 bases and J 2 bases, with 12 bases left between them. This CDR3 spans 15 amino acids. The CDR3 DNA is TGTGCCAGCTCACCAAGGACAGAATCAAACTATGGCTACACCTTC. It codes for CASSPRTESNYGYTF.

The chain combines TRBV6-2 or TRBV6-3 with TRBJ2-7; perhaps TRBD2 as D (6 bases). V lost 5 bases, J lost 7 bases, and 18 bases lay in between. The CDR3 contains 14 residues. Germline CDR1 reads MNHEY; CDR2 reads SVGEGT. The CDR3, as DNA: TGTGCCAGCAGTCCAACGCTGGAGGGGAGTGAGCAGTACTTC. This gives the protein CASSPTLEGSEQYF.